The 30 T cell receptor beta chains reported below all come from one sample, sequenced in a study of OX40 agonist ivuxolimab in advanced cancers. Here immunoSEQ multiplex PCR was the method, and the copy in TCRdb shows in-frame clones only, minus some. The table records tens of thousands of clones, around 85% of them present only once. Sequencing used CD4+ or CD8+ T cells sorted from blood, obtained in a trial of the OX40 agonist ivuxolimab. The receptors shown here come from an adult with an advanced solid tumor such as melanoma, head and neck, liver or kidney cancer.

The chain links TRBV6-1 to TRBJ2-7; TRBD1 or TRBD2 may be the D gene (5 bases each). V dropped 1 base and J dropped 4 bases, with 11 bases sitting between them. This CDR3 has 14 amino acids. Germline V CDR1 and CDR2: MNHNS, SASEGT. The CDR3 protein is CASSEGDGRYEQYF. The CDR3 coding sequence is TGTGCCAGCAGTGAAGGGGACGGACGTTACGAGCAGTACTTC.

This clone has a single count. V gene TRBV7-8 combines with J gene TRBJ1-3, with 8 bases aligning to TRBD1. The CDR3 contains 15 residues. Germline lookup yields CDR1 SGHVS and CDR2 FQNEAQ. The V and J ends lost 5 bases and 2 bases, in that order; junction bases with no gene match: 5. The CDR3 sequence: CASSVDRVAGNTIYF. For the CDR3, the DNA is TGTGCCAGCAGCGTGGACAGGGTGGCTGGAAACACCATATATTTT.

The chain employs TRBV7-9 and TRBJ1-5; the match to TRBD1 covers 10 bases. CDR1 is SEHNR and CDR2 is FQNEAQ in the germline V gene (reference sequence). The CDR3 sequence is 14 residues long. The V gene end was trimmed by 5 bases and the J gene end by 6 bases; junction bases not matched to a gene: 4. CDR3 protein: CASSPRDRGQPQHF. DNA of the CDR3: TGTGCCAGCAGCCCCCGGGACAGGGGTCAGCCCCAGCATTTT.

V and J are TRBV6-1 and TRBJ2-7; D remains unclear. CDR1 and CDR2 (germline): MNHNS, SASEGT. Deletions cut 8 bases from V and 6 bases from J, with 14 bases between. CDR3 length: 12 amino acids. The CDR3: CASSFTGAEQYF. The CDR3 region has the DNA TGTGCCAGCTCTTTCACGGGCGCCGAGCAGTACTTC.

The gene calls are TRBV7-2 and TRBJ2-4; TRBD1 matches at 7 bases. This CDR3 spans 12 amino acids. The junction had 4 bases not matched to a gene; V was cut back by 5 bases and J by 9 bases. Per germline, CDR1 SGHTA and CDR2 FQGNSA. Here the CDR3 DNA reads TGTGCCAGCAGCGTACAGGGGACCATTCAGTACTTC. Its protein product is CASSVQGTIQYF.

This rearrangement joins TRBV7-2 to TRBJ2-7, with TRBD2 identical over 11 bases. The junction had 5 bases not matched to a gene; V was cut back by 2 bases and J by 2 bases. The CDR3 loop spans 16 amino acids. CDR1 and CDR2 from the germline V gene are SGHTA and FQGNSA. The CDR3 sequence: CASSLQGTSGAYEQYF. The CDR3 DNA reads as TGTGCCAGCAGCTTACAGGGGACTAGCGGCGCCTACGAGCAGTACTTC.

This sequence joins TRBV5-6 and TRBJ1-2, with 7 bases matching TRBD1. The germline gives CDR1 SGHDT, CDR2 YYEEEE. The CDR3 has 14 residues. Unmatched junction bases numbered 12, after V lost 5 bases and J lost 8 bases. The CDR3 nucleotides are TGTGCCAGCAGACGCGACTACCCCAGGGGGGGCTACACCTTC. It translates to CASRRDYPRGGYTF.

This chain joins TRBV5-1 and TRBJ1-1, with no clear D. Trimming took 4 bases from V and 1 from J, leaving 11 bases between them. Germline-derived CDR1 and CDR2 are SGHRS and YFSETQ. The CDR3 covers 14 residues. CDR3: CASSPGGGNTEAFF. In nucleotides, the CDR3 is TGCGCCAGCAGCCCAGGCGGAGGGAACACTGAAGCTTTCTTT. The full variable domain, in which reference TRBV5-1 and TRBJ1-1 provide the parts outside the CDR3, is KAGVTQTPRYLIKTRGQQVTLSCSPISGHRSVSWYQQTPGQGLQFLFEYFSETQRNKGNFPGRFSGRQFSNSRSEMNVSTLELGDSALYLCASSPGGGNTEAFFGQGTRLTVV.

The chain is built from TRBV15 and TRBJ2-2; no definite D call. Germline V gene data show CDR1 as LNHNV and CDR2 as YYDKDF (reference sequence). The CDR3 runs to 15 residues. V was clipped by 0 bases and J by 0 bases, with 5 bases between them. The CDR3 here is CATSREAPNTGELFF. DNA for the CDR3: TGTGCCACCAGCAGAGAAGCCCCGAACACCGGGGAGCTGTTTTTT. Full variable domain (remainder filled in from reference TRBV15 and TRBJ2-2): DAMVIQNPRYQVTQFGKPVTLSCSQTLNHNVMYWYQQKSSQAPKLLFHYYDKDFNNEADTPDNFQSRRPNTSFCFLDIRSPGLGDTAMYLCATSREAPNTGELFFGEGSRLTVL.

The table lists this clone with a count of one. This chain links TRBV7-9 with TRBJ2-3; D call uncertain. Germline V gene lookup returns CDR1 SEHNR and CDR2 FQNEAQ (reference sequence). The V end lost 0 bases, the J end lost 1 base, and 8 bases lay between the germline ends. This CDR3 contains 15 residues. In nucleotides, the CDR3 is TGTGCCAGCAGCTTAGCCCTCCGGGGCACAGATACGCAGTATTTT. Its protein is CASSLALRGTDTQYF.

The rearrangement links TRBV19 to TRBJ1-2; 7 bases align to TRBD1. Germline loops: CDR1 LNHDA, CDR2 SQIVND (reference sequence). There are 13 residues in the CDR3. V lost 6 bases and J lost 8; bases outside the gene matches: 9. CDR3 residues: CASSDTGAEGYTF. In DNA, the CDR3 is TGTGCCAGTAGCGATACAGGGGCGGAAGGCTACACCTTC.

The V and J genes are TRBV11-2 and TRBJ1-2; D call uncertain. Germline V CDR1 and CDR2: SGHAT, FQNNGV. The CDR3 covers 13 residues. The V and J ends lost 5 bases and 4 bases respectively, with 11 bases between them. DNA of the CDR3: TGTGCCAGCAGCGCCGACGAAACCTATGGCTACACCTTC. Encoded protein: CASSADETYGYTF.

A few counts support this clone. The DNA for the CDR3 is TGTGCCTGGGGAAGAAAACAGGGGGACGAGCAGTACTTC. Protein: CAWGRKQGDEQYF. The rearrangement links TRBV30 to TRBJ2-7; 8 nucleotides align to TRBD1. The CDR3 is 13 amino acids. Trimming at V came to 5 bases and at J to 5 bases, leaving 8 bases not matched to a gene. Germline assignment: CDR1 GTSNPN and CDR2 SVGIG (reference sequence).

This sequence joins TRBV12-5 and TRBJ1-3, with 8 bases matching TRBD1. CDR3 length: 17 residues. Germline CDR1 LGHNT, CDR2 FRNRAP. The V and J ends lost 3 bases and 0 bases, in that order; junction bases with no gene match: 7. The CDR3 here is CASGFLGQARSGNTIYF. DNA for the CDR3: TGTGCTAGTGGTTTTTTGGGACAGGCCCGCTCTGGAAACACCATATATTTT.

This clone was picked up one time. The chain uses TRBV4-2 and TRBJ1-1; D might be TRBD1 (6 bases). CDR1 and CDR2 from the germline V gene are LGHNA and YNFKEQ. The CDR3 runs 14 residues. V shed 6 bases and J shed 0 bases, with 11 bases lying between them. CDR3 in DNA: TGTGCCAGCAGGCCCGGGACACTGAACACTGAAGCTTTCTTT. It specifies CASRPGTLNTEAFF.

The chain couples TRBV5-1 to TRBJ2-7; 11 nucleotides align to TRBD1. J was trimmed by 5 bases and V by 4 bases; bases with no gene match: 5. This CDR3 spans 14 amino acids. Germline CDR1 SGHRS, CDR2 YFSETQ. The DNA for the CDR3 is TGCGCCAGCAGCCCGGACAGGGGGCGCGACGAGCAGTACTTC. It encodes CASSPDRGRDEQYF.

The chain recombines TRBV30 with TRBJ2-3, with D possibly being TRBD2 (6 bases). V lost 5 bases and J 0 bases, leaving 9 bases between the germline ends. This CDR3 region has 13 residues. Per the germline V gene, CDR1 is GTSNPN and CDR2 is SVGIG (reference sequence). The CDR3 nucleotides are TGTGCCTGGGGCAGCGGGAGCACAGATACGCAGTATTTT. It is translated as CAWGSGSTDTQYF.

The rearrangement joins TRBV5-1 to TRBJ1-5, with D perhaps TRBD1 (6 bases). This CDR3 is 13 amino acids long. V was pared by 4 bases and J by 5 bases, with 10 bases between. Germline V CDR1 and CDR2: SGHRS, YFSETQ. In DNA form, the CDR3 reads TGCGCCAGCAGCATGGACAGATATCAGCCCCAGCATTTT. As protein: CASSMDRYQPQHF.

The sample holds one count of this clone. The chain couples TRBV7-9 to TRBJ2-6; 10 nucleotides agree with TRBD2. The length of the CDR3 is 19 residues. Germline V CDR1 and CDR2: SEHNR, FQNEAQ (reference sequence). J gave up 0 bases and V 3 bases, and 8 bases lay outside the gene matches. This chain's CDR3 is CASSLASGSSTSGANVLTF. CDR3 nucleotide sequence: TGTGCCAGCAGCTTGGCTAGCGGGAGCTCTACCTCTGGGGCCAACGTCCTGACTTTC.

This clone was counted a single time. The CDR3 is CASSLEGPYNSPLHF. The CDR3 coding sequence is TGTGCCAGCAGTTTAGAGGGGCCCTATAATTCACCCCTCCACTTT. This sequence joins TRBV27 and TRBJ1-6, with D maybe TRBD1 (5 bases). V gave up 2 bases and J gave up 2 bases, with 7 bases separating them. Per germline, CDR1 MNHEY and CDR2 SMNVEV (reference sequence). The CDR3 extends over 15 amino acids.

This sequence joins TRBV5-1 and TRBJ2-7; D is ambiguous. CDR3 length equals 13 residues. Trimming removed 4 bases from V and 5 bases from J, with 13 bases in between. Germline values: CDR1 SGHRS, CDR2 YFSETQ. The CDR3 region has the DNA TGCGCCAGCAGCCAAGCAGAAATAGACGAGCAGTACTTC. It specifies CASSQAEIDEQYF.

This clone occurred once. The chain joins TRBV4-3 to TRBJ1-1; a weak D match, TRBD1 (5 bases). The CDR3 length is 18 residues. The V gene's germline CDR1 is LGHNA and CDR2 YSLEER. Trimming shortened V by 0 bases and J by 1 base, and 18 bases separated the two germline ends. Here the CDR3 DNA reads TGCGCCAGCAGCCAAGAGAGCCGGGACCTCTGGAGGAACACTGAAGCTTTCTTT. Protein product: CASSQESRDLWRNTEAFF.

The chain joins TRBV4-2 to TRBJ2-5, with D perhaps TRBD1 (7 bases). V gave up 4 bases and J gave up 1 base, with 13 bases separating them. The CDR3 loop spans 15 amino acids. Germline CDR1 is LGHNA and CDR2 is YNFKEQ. The CDR3 region has the DNA TGTGCCAGCAGCCCGGGAGCAGGGGGCCAAGAGACCCAGTACTTC. Amino acids: CASSPGAGGQETQYF.

The gene calls are TRBV19 and TRBJ1-1; D is perhaps TRBD1 (6 bases). The germline V gene encodes CDR1 LNHDA and CDR2 SQIVND (reference sequence). This CDR3 is 17 amino acids long. The V end lost 2 bases, the J end lost 0 bases, and 16 bases lay between the germline ends. The CDR3 region has the DNA TGTGCCAGTAGTATAATGACAGGCGGGGGAGTGAACACTGAAGCTTTCTTT. Protein product: CASSIMTGGGVNTEAFF. The variable domain in full, with the rest retrieved from reference TRBV19 and TRBJ1-1, is DGGITQSPKYLFRKEGQNVTLSCEQNLNHDAMYWYRQDPGQGLRLIYYSQIVNDFQKGDIAEGYSVSREKKESFPLTVTSAQKNPTAFYLCASSIMTGGGVNTEAFFGQGTRLTVV.

V is TRBV6-1 and J is TRBJ2-1; TRBD1 matches at 7 bases. V was clipped by 3 bases and J by 9 bases; unmatched bases: 5. The CDR3 extends over 13 amino acids. Germline V gene lookup returns CDR1 MNHNS and CDR2 SASEGT. The CDR3 DNA follows: TGTGCCAGCAGTGAGTCCAGGGGGACTGAGCAGTTCTTC. Protein sequence: CASSESRGTEQFF.

The chain links TRBV5-4 to TRBJ2-5; 11 bases align to TRBD2. The CDR3 runs 15 residues. The germline gives CDR1 SGHNT, CDR2 YYREEE (reference sequence). V shed 3 bases and J 5 bases; nucleotides not matched to a gene: 6. DNA of the CDR3: TGTGCCAGCAGCTCACCGAGGACTAGCGGGGAGACCCAGTACTTC. It specifies CASSSPRTSGETQYF.

The chain combines TRBV19 with TRBJ2-3; D unclear. Looked up from germline, CDR1 is LNHDA and CDR2 is SQIVND (reference sequence). The V and J ends lost 9 bases and 1 base respectively, with 5 bases between them. The CDR3 contains 11 residues. The CDR3 region is CASTGTDTQYF. Here the CDR3 DNA reads TGTGCCAGCACAGGCACAGATACGCAGTATTTT.

This chain links TRBV11-2 with TRBJ2-5, with D perhaps matching TRBD1 (6 bases). The germline CDR1 and CDR2 sequences are SGHAT and FQNNGV. V gave up 4 bases and J gave up 3 bases, with 15 bases separating them. The CDR3 has 15 residues. CDR3 in DNA: TGTGCCAGCAGCTCCGAAGTAAGGGGGAAAGAGACCCAGTACTTC. This gives the protein CASSSEVRGKETQYF.

V usage is TRBV11-2 and J usage is TRBJ1-3, with TRBD1 as a possible D gene (6 bases). Germline V gene lookup returns CDR1 SGHAT and CDR2 FQNNGV. Trimming left V 5 bases short and J 3 bases short, with 23 bases between. This CDR3 is 18 amino acids long. The CDR3 sequence: CASSSLSTGTRIGNTIYF. CDR3 DNA: TGTGCCAGCAGCAGCCTCTCCACCGGGACACGGATTGGAAACACCATATATTTT. Filled out from reference TRBV11-2 and TRBJ1-3, the complete variable domain reads EAGVAQSPRYKIIEKRQSVAFWCNPISGHATLYWYQQILGQGPKLLIQFQNNGVVDDSQLPKDRFSAERLKGVDSTLKIQPAKLEDSAVYLCASSSLSTGTRIGNTIYFGEGSWLTVV.

The chain has TRBV5-4 and TRBJ2-3, with D maybe TRBD2 (5 bases). V lost 4 bases, J lost 6 bases, and 15 bases lay in between. The germline V gene has CDR1 SGHNT and CDR2 YYREEE (reference sequence). The CDR3 contains 14 residues. As DNA, the CDR3 is TGTGCCAGCAGCCCGGAGTTAGGCGGGGATACGCAGTATTTT. This sequence encodes CASSPELGGDTQYF.